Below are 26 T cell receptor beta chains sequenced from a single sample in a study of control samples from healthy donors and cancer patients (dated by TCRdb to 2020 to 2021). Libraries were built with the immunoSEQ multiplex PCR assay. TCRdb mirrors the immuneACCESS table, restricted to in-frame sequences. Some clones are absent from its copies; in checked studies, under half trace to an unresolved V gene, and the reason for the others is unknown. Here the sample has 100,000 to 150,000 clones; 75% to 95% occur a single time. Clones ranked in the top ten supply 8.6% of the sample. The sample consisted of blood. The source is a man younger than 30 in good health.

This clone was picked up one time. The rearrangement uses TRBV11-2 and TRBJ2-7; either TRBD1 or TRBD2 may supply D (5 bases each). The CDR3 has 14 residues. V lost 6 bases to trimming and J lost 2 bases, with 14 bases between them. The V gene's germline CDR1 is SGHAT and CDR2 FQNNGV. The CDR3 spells CASRLLGGPYEQYF. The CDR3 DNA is TGTGCCAGCAGGCTTCTTGGGGGACCCTACGAGCAGTACTTC.

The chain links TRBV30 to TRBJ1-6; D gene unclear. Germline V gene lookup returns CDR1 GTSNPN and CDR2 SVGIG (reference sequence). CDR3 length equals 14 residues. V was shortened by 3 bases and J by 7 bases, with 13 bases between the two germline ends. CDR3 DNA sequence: TGTGCCTGGAGCGCGGACTTCTCCAATTCACCCCTCCACTTT. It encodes CAWSADFSNSPLHF.

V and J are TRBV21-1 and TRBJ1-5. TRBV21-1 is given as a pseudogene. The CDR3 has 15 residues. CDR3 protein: CASIFEGTYNQPQHF. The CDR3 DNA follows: TGTGCCAGCATCTTCGAAGGGACTTACAATCAGCCCCAGCATTTT.

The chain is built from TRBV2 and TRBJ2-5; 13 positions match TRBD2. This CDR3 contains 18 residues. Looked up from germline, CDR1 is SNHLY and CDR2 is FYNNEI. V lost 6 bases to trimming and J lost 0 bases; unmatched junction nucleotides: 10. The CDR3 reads CASSRSGTSGVYQETQYF. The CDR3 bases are TGTGCCAGCAGCAGATCTGGGACTAGCGGGGTGTACCAAGAGACCCAGTACTTC.

The CDR3 DNA is TGCGCCAGCAGCCAAGGTCCACAGCCAGGGCTGAACACTGAAGCTTTCTTT. This translates into CASSQGPQPGLNTEAFF. The V gene is TRBV4-1, the J gene TRBJ1-1, with D possibly TRBD1 on 5 matching bases. The CDR3 contains 17 residues. V shed 1 base and J shed 0 bases, with 15 bases lying between them. Germline V gives CDR1 MGHRA, CDR2 YSYEKL.

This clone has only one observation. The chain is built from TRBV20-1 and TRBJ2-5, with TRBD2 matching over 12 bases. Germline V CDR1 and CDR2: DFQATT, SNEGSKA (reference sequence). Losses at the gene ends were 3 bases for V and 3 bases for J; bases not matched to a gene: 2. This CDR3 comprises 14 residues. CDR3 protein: CSASLAGGKETQYF. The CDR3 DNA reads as TGCAGTGCTAGTCTAGCGGGGGGGAAAGAGACCCAGTACTTC.

This CDR3 reads CASSLSADTQYF. The DNA of the CDR3 is TGTGCCAGCAGCTTGTCAGCAGATACGCAGTATTTT. J is TRBJ2-3 and V is TRBV5-4, with no clear D. The CDR3 totals 12 residues. The germline CDR1 and CDR2 sequences are SGHNT and YYREEE (reference sequence). The V end lost 1 base, the J end lost 4 bases, and 4 bases lay between the germline ends.

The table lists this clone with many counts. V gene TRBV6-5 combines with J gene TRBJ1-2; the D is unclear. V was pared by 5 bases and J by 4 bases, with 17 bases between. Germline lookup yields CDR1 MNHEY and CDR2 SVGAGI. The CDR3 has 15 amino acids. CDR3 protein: CASSPSTSGFYGYTF. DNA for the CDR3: TGTGCCAGCAGTCCTTCCACTTCAGGTTTCTATGGCTACACCTTC.

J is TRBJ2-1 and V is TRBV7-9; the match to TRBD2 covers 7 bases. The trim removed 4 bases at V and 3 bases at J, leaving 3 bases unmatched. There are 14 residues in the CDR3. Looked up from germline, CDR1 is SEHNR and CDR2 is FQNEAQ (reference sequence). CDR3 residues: CASSWGGNYNEQFF. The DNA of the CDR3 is TGTGCCAGCAGCTGGGGGGGGAACTACAATGAGCAGTTCTTC.

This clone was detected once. The CDR3 loop is CASSRGGAVTGELFF. The CDR3 bases are TGTGCCAGCAGCCGCGGGGGGGCAGTCACCGGGGAGCTGTTTTTT. The chain uses TRBV11-2 and TRBJ2-2; 9 nucleotides agree with TRBD2. The CDR3 has 15 residues. Germline loops: CDR1 SGHAT, CDR2 FQNNGV. With 5 bases clipped from V and 4 bases from J, the junction kept 5 bases outside the gene matches.

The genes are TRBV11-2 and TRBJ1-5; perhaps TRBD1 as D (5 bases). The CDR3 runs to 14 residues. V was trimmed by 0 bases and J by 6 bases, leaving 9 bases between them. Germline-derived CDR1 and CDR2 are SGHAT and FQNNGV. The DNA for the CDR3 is TGTGCCAGCAGCTTAGAGGCAGGGAGTCAGCCCCAGCATTTT. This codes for CASSLEAGSQPQHF. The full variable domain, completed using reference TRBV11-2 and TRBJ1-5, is EAGVAQSPRYKIIEKRQSVAFWCNPISGHATLYWYQQILGQGPKLLIQFQNNGVVDDSQLPKDRFSAERLKGVDSTLKIQPAKLEDSAVYLCASSLEAGSQPQHFGDGTRLSIL.

The CDR3 coding sequence is TGTGCCTGGAGTGCCACAGGGGCCCAAGAGACCCAGTACTTC. This translates into CAWSATGAQETQYF. The chain carries TRBV30 and TRBJ2-5, with 7 bases that match TRBD1. Germline V lookup: CDR1 GTSNPN, CDR2 SVGIG (reference sequence). The trim removed 1 base at V and 1 base at J, leaving 3 bases unmatched. CDR3 length: 14 residues. Based on the CDR3 plus reference TRBV30 and TRBJ2-5, the full variable domain is SQTIHQWPATLVQPVGSPLSLECTVEGTSNPNLYWYRQAAGRGLQLLFYSVGIGQISSEVPQNLSASRPQDRQFILSSKKLLLSDSGFYLCAWSATGAQETQYFGPGTRLLVL.

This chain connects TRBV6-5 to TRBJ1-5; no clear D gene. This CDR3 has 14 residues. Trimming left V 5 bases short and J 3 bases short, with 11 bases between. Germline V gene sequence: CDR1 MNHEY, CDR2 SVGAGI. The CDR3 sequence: CASSPQLPNQPQHF. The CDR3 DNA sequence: TGTGCCAGCAGTCCACAGCTACCCAATCAGCCCCAGCATTTT.

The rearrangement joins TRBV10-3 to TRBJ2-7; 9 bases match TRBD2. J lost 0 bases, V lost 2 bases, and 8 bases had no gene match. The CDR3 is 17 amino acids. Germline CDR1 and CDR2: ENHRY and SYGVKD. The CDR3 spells CAISETESGGSSYEQYF. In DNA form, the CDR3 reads TGTGCCATCAGTGAGACCGAAAGCGGGGGGAGCTCCTACGAGCAGTACTTC.

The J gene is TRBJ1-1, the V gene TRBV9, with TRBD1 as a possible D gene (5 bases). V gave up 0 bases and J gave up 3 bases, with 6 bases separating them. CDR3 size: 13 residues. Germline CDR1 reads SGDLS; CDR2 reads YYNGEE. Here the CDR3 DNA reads TGTGCCAGCAGCGTAGCAGGGTACACTGAAGCTTTCTTT. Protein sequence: CASSVAGYTEAFF.

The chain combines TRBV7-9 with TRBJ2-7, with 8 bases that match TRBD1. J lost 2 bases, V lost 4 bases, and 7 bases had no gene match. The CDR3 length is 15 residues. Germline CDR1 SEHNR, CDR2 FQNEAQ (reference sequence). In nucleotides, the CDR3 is TGTGCCAGCAGCTCAACCGGGACAGGAGCCTACGAGCAGTACTTC. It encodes CASSSTGTGAYEQYF.

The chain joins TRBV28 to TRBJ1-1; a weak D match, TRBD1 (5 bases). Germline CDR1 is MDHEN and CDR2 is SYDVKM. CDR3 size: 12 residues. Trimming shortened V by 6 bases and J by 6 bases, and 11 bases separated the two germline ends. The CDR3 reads CASRSGRAEAFF. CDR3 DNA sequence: TGTGCCAGCAGATCAGGGAGGGCTGAAGCTTTCTTT. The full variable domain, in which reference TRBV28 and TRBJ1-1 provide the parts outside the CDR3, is DVKVTQSSRYLVKRTGEKVFLECVQDMDHENMFWYRQDPGLGLRLIYFSYDVKMKEKGDIPEGYSVSREKKERFSLILESASTNQTSMYLCASRSGRAEAFFGQGTRLTVV.

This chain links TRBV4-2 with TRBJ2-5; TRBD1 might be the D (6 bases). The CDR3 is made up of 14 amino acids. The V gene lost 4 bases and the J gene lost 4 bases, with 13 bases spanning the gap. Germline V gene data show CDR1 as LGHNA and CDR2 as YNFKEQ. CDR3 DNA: TGTGCCAGCAGCCGCTCCGGGACATCAGAGACCCAGTACTTC. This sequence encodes CASSRSGTSETQYF.

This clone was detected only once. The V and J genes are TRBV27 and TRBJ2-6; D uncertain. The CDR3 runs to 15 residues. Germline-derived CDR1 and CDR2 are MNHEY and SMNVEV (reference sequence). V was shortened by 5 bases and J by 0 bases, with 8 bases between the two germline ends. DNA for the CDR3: TGTGCCAGCAGTAGGATGGGCTCTGGGGCCAACGTCCTGACTTTC. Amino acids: CASSRMGSGANVLTF.

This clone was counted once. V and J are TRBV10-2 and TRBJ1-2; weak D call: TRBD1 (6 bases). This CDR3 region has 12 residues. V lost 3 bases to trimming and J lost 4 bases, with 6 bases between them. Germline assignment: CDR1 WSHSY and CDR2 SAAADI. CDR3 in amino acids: CASSDRGYGYTF. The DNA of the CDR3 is TGCGCCAGCAGTGACAGGGGCTATGGCTACACCTTC.

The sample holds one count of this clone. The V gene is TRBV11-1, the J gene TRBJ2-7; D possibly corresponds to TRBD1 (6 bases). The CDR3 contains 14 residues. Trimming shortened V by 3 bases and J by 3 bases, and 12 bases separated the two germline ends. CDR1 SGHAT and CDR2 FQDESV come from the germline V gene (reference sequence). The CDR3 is CASSFRTEHYEQYF. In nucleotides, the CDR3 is TGTGCCAGCAGCTTTAGGACAGAACACTACGAGCAGTACTTC.

CDR3 DNA sequence: TGTGCCACCAGTGACGCTAGCGGGGGGGACTTCTACAATGAGCAGTTCTTC. Its translation is CATSDASGGDFYNEQFF. J is TRBJ2-1 and V is TRBV24-1, with 12 bases identical to TRBD2. CDR1 and CDR2 from the germline V gene are KGHDR and SFDVKD. With V trimmed by 4 bases and J by 3 bases, 6 bases remained unmatched. The CDR3 runs to 17 residues.

Here the CDR3 reads CSVEYAGHTGELFF. CDR3 DNA: TGCAGCGTTGAGTACGCTGGGCACACCGGGGAGCTGTTTTTT. The chain joins TRBV29-1 to TRBJ2-2; no firm D call. With 3 bases removed from V and 3 bases from J, the gap between germline ends came to 11 bases. The CDR3 spans 14 residues. CDR1 SQVTM and CDR2 ANQGSEA come from the germline V gene.

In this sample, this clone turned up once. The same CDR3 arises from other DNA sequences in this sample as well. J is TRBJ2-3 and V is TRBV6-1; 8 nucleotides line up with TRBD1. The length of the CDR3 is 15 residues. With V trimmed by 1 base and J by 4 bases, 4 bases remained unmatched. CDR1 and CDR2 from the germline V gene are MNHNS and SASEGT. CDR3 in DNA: TGTGCCAGCAGTGAAGGGGCAGGGGGCGCAGATACGCAGTATTTT. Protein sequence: CASSEGAGGADTQYF.

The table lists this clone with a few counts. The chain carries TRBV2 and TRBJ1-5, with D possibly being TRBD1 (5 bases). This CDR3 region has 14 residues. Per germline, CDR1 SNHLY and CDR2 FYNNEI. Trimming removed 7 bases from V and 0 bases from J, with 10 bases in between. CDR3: CASTRQNSNQPQHF. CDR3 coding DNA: TGTGCCAGCACCCGACAGAATAGCAATCAGCCCCAGCATTTT.

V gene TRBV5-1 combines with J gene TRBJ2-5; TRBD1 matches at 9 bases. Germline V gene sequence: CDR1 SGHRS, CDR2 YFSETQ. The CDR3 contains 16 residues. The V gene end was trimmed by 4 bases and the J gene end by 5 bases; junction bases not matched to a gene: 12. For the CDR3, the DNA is TGCGCCAGCAGCGGGGGGTCCGGGACAGGGTTCGAGACCCAGTACTTC. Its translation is CASSGGSGTGFETQYF.